The next 18 T cell receptor beta chains were all read from a single sample in a study of Ad26.COV2.S vaccination and SARS-CoV-2 variants (dated by TCRdb to the early 2020s). In light of the paper, this sample's treatment or condition label describes: some 20 received Ad26.COV2.S at low or high dose, single or two shots; 5 received placebo; per-sample allocation not given. For vaccine and placebo recipients, the sequenced repertoires came from samples collected on day 63 after the first injection. The library was produced with the immunoSEQ multiplex PCR assay. The source is immuneACCESS, and TCRdb retained only in-frame sequences with V and J called. Part of the clones is not carried over; for the studies checked, unresolved V genes explain less than half of this, and the remainder is unexplained. The sample profile shows approximately 400,000 clones; about 85% of them were found once. 3% to 4% of the sample is held by the ten biggest clonotypes.

Sequenced here: peripheral blood, sampled in a trial of Ad26.COV2.S vaccine versus placebo. All receptors derive from a person aged 18-60 years who received the Ad26.COV2.S COVID-19 vaccine or a placebo.

In its sample, this clone was seen a few times. The rearrangement uses TRBV4-3 and TRBJ1-1; the D gene is possibly TRBD1 (6 bases). Germline lookup yields CDR1 LGHNA and CDR2 YSLEER. CDR3 size: 16 residues. Deletions cut 3 bases from V and 0 bases from J, with 14 bases between. CDR3: CASSQLPGGLNTEAFF. In DNA form, the CDR3 reads TGCGCCAGCAGCCAGCTTCCGGGGGGGCTGAACACTGAAGCTTTCTTT.

This chain uses TRBV1 with TRBJ2-7; the DNA was not used to check the table's D call, TRBD2. TRBV1 is an annotated pseudogene. This CDR3 is built from 15 residues. The CDR3 loop reads CTSSRGRSTSYEQYF. CDR3 bases: TGCACCAGCAGCCGGGGGAGGTCGACCTCCTACGAGCAGTACTTC.

The genes are TRBV6-5 and TRBJ1-6, with 8 positions matching TRBD1. J gave up 6 bases and V 0 bases, and 4 bases lay outside the gene matches. The CDR3 sequence is 16 residues long. Germline V CDR1 and CDR2: MNHEY, SVGAGI. The CDR3 bases are TGTGCCAGCAGTTACTCCGCGGACAGGGTTAATTCACCCCTCCACTTT. This encodes CASSYSADRVNSPLHF.

This chain links TRBV5-6 with TRBJ2-5, with TRBD1 matching over 7 bases. Germline V lookup: CDR1 SGHDT, CDR2 YYEEEE. V gave up 0 bases and J gave up 5 bases; unmatched junction bases: 4. The CDR3 is made up of 14 amino acids. CDR3 protein: CASSLVDREETQYF. CDR3 sequence (DNA): TGTGCCAGCAGCTTGGTTGACAGGGAGGAGACCCAGTACTTC.

This rearrangement joins TRBV10-1 to TRBJ2-1, with D possibly matching TRBD2 (6 bases). Trimming cost V 6 bases and J 4 bases, with 13 bases left between them. Germline V CDR1 and CDR2: WNHNN, SYGVQD (reference sequence). There are 14 residues in the CDR3. CDR3 bases: TGCGCCAGCAGAGAAGTAGCGGAATACAATGAGCAGTTCTTC. It specifies CASREVAEYNEQFF.

This clone showed up just a few times. The V call is TRBV27, the J call TRBJ2-5, with D perhaps matching TRBD2 (6 bases). The germline V and J ends were trimmed by 3 bases and 3 bases, with 14 bases remaining between them. This CDR3 contains 15 residues. Germline values: CDR1 MNHEY, CDR2 SMNVEV (reference sequence). The CDR3 spells CASSFLGTPEETQYF. CDR3 sequence (DNA): TGTGCCAGCAGTTTTCTCGGGACTCCTGAAGAGACCCAGTACTTC.

The chain is built from TRBV13 and TRBJ2-5; TRBD1 is a possible D gene (5 bases). Germline CDR1 reads PRHDT; CDR2 reads FYEKMQ (reference sequence). The CDR3 sequence is 15 residues long. V lost 1 base to trimming and J lost 5 bases, with 14 bases between them. The chain's CDR3 is CASSLEGAAGETQYF. The CDR3 nucleotides are TGTGCCAGCAGCTTAGAAGGGGCGGCAGGTGAGACCCAGTACTTC.

V gene TRBV6-5 combines with J gene TRBJ2-7; D could derive from TRBD1 or TRBD2 (6 bases each). This CDR3 region has 13 residues. Trimming stripped 7 bases from V and 5 bases from J, with 15 bases between. Per the germline V gene, CDR1 is MNHEY and CDR2 is SVGAGI. CDR3 loop: CASIRTAGDEQYF. The CDR3 bases are TGTGCCAGCATTAGGACAGCGGGTGACGAGCAGTACTTC.

This clone has just one count. This chain links TRBV5-1 with TRBJ1-1; D is unresolved. CDR3 size: 13 residues. Germline CDR1 reads SGHRS; CDR2 reads YFSETQ. Trimming took off 2 bases at V and 2 bases at J, with 7 bases between the two ends. CDR3 region: CASSFTGNTEAFF. The CDR3 DNA reads as TGCGCCAGCAGCTTTACGGGTAACACTGAAGCTTTCTTT.

This chain links TRBV10-2 with TRBJ1-5; no clear D gene. The V and J ends lost 4 bases and 7 bases respectively, with 11 bases between them. This CDR3 has 13 residues. Germline CDR1 reads WSHSY; CDR2 reads SAAADI. The CDR3 DNA is TGCGCCAGCAGTGTCGCAGACCGGCAGCCCCAGCATTTT. Encoded protein: CASSVADRQPQHF.

This clone was recorded a few times. The chain carries TRBV2 and TRBJ2-2; 8 bases agree with TRBD2. The V gene end was trimmed by 6 bases and the J gene end by 15 bases; junction bases not matched to a gene: 15. From germline, CDR1 is SNHLY and CDR2 FYNNEI. This CDR3 is 14 amino acids long. The CDR3 spells CASRATEIPGGLFF. For the CDR3, the DNA is TGTGCCAGCAGAGCTACAGAGATACCGGGGGGGTTGTTTTTT.

The chain combines TRBV19 with TRBJ1-5; D is unclear. V lost 1 base to trimming and J lost 7 bases, with 11 bases between them. The CDR3 loop spans 14 amino acids. Germline lookup yields CDR1 LNHDA and CDR2 SQIVND (reference sequence). The CDR3 region is CASSIVAGPQPQHF. The CDR3 nucleotides are TGTGCCAGTAGTATAGTGGCGGGTCCCCAGCCCCAGCATTTT. Drawing the rest from reference TRBV19 and TRBJ1-5, the complete variable domain is DGGITQSPKYLFRKEGQNVTLSCEQNLNHDAMYWYRQDPGQGLRLIYYSQIVNDFQKGDIAEGYSVSREKKESFPLTVTSAQKNPTAFYLCASSIVAGPQPQHFGDGTRLSIL.

CDR3 coding DNA: TGTGCCAGCAGCGTTCTAGCGGGATCCACAGATACGCAGTATTTT. Translated: CASSVLAGSTDTQYF. The V and J genes are TRBV5-4 and TRBJ2-3, with TRBD2 identical over 9 bases. The junction had 5 bases not matched to a gene; V was cut back by 4 bases and J by 2 bases. The CDR3 covers 15 residues. The germline gives CDR1 SGHNT, CDR2 YYREEE (reference sequence).

The chain recombines TRBV9 with TRBJ2-2, with TRBD2 matching 9 bases. V trimming: 0 bases; J trimming: 6 bases; junction bases outside the gene matches: 12. The CDR3 loop spans 18 amino acids. The germline V gene encodes CDR1 SGDLS and CDR2 YYNGEE. The CDR3 region is CASSVGGSGSRVAGELFF. The DNA for the CDR3 is TGTGCCAGCAGCGTAGGAGGTAGCGGGAGTCGGGTAGCCGGGGAGCTGTTTTTT.

V usage is TRBV19 and J usage is TRBJ1-5; a weak D match, TRBD1 (6 bases). The germline V and J ends were trimmed by 3 bases and 1 base, with 19 bases remaining between them. This CDR3 region has 18 residues. Germline CDR1 and CDR2: LNHDA and SQIVND (reference sequence). The CDR3 sequence is CASSISYRVGASNQPQHF. For the CDR3, the DNA is TGTGCCAGTAGTATCTCATATCGGGTGGGGGCCAGCAATCAGCCCCAGCATTTT.

The chain links TRBV12-2 to TRBJ2-5. TRBV12-2 constitutes a pseudogene. The CDR3 consists of 16 residues. CDR3 in amino acids: CASRLGPNREEETQYF. DNA of the CDR3: TGTGCAAGTCGCTTAGGACCTAACAGGGAGGAAGAGACCCAGTACTTC.

The chain joins TRBV6-5 to TRBJ1-5; 7 bases are a match to TRBD1. CDR1 MNHEY and CDR2 SVGAGI come from the germline V gene. Trimming at V came to 6 bases and at J to 8 bases, leaving 4 bases not matched to a gene. The CDR3 runs to 12 residues. In DNA, the CDR3 is TGTGCCAGCAGACAGGGGAAGGAGCCCCAGCATTTT. Translation gives CASRQGKEPQHF.

This rearrangement joins TRBV5-1 to TRBJ2-2; the D gene is possibly TRBD1 (5 bases). The CDR3 spans 14 residues. V shed 3 bases and J shed 3 bases, with 9 bases lying between them. The germline V gene encodes CDR1 SGHRS and CDR2 YFSETQ. CDR3 coding DNA: TGCGCCAGCAGCTGGGCAGGGCACACCGGGGAGCTGTTTTTT. Encoded protein: CASSWAGHTGELFF.